Below are 31 T cell receptor beta chains sequenced from a single sample in a study of metastatic and nonmetastatic thyroid tumors. Ahead of thyroid surgery, no patient had received treatment of any kind. TCRdb reanalyzed the PCR reads with MiXCR. The table shows about 25,000 clones, with approximately 20% occurring only once. The sequenced sample was adjacent normal tissue. These receptors were collected from a female donor with papillary thyroid cancer or a benign thyroid nodule (not recorded which). Some clones in this sample may be carry-over from other donors' samples.

This clone was found a few times. The chain couples TRBV28 to TRBJ1-3; D is undetermined. This CDR3 spans 15 amino acids. Germline values: CDR1 MDHEN, CDR2 SYDVKM. The V end lost 6 bases, the J end lost 0 bases, and 12 bases lay between the germline ends. The CDR3 DNA sequence: TGTGCCAGCAGCGGGTGTTCTCTCTCTGGAAACACCATATATTTT. Translated, it gives CASSGCSLSGNTIYF.

In this sample, this clone is medium-sized. V gene TRBV6-2 or TRBV6-3 combines with J gene TRBJ1-5, with 9 bases aligning to TRBD1. Germline trimming cut 7 bases from V and 4 bases from J; bases unmatched to any gene: 5. The CDR3 runs to 14 residues. Germline values: CDR1 MNHEY, CDR2 SVGEGT. The CDR3 nucleotides read TGTGCCAGCATGTTACAGGGGGCGAATCAGCCCCAGCATTTT. Its protein product is CASMLQGANQPQHF.

This clone was detected many times. The chain carries TRBV7-2 and TRBJ2-3, with D uncertain. The CDR3 is made up of 15 amino acids. The germline gives CDR1 SGHTA, CDR2 FQGNSA. Trimming left V 5 bases short and J 2 bases short, with 14 bases between. As DNA, the CDR3 is TGTGCCAGCAGCCTCAGAGTTTCCCTCACAGATACGCAGTATTTT. This sequence encodes CASSLRVSLTDTQYF.

This clone turned up a few times. The rearrangement links TRBV7-2 to TRBJ2-7; D gene uncertain. In germline, CDR1 is SGHTA, CDR2 FQGNSA. This CDR3 is built from 13 residues. The V end lost 2 bases, the J end lost 1 base, and 6 bases lay between the germline ends. This CDR3 is CASSLRVSYEQYF. The CDR3 DNA is TGTGCCAGCAGCTTAAGAGTTTCCTACGAGCAGTACTTC.

A note on this clone: Germline and junction disagree at one end, which may indicate a read error. This sequence joins TRBV6-1 and TRBJ1-5, with D unresolved. CDR1 MNHNS and CDR2 SASEGT come from the germline V gene. The CDR3 totals 12 residues. The CDR3 DNA follows: TGTGCCAGCAGACGCCAGGATCAACCCCAGCATTTT. Translating gives CASRRQDQPQHF.

This clone showed up just a few times. Being one base from a much bigger clone, this may be a read error. The chain recombines TRBV11-1 with TRBJ2-1, with TRBD1 matching over 7 bases. Germline assignment: CDR1 SGHAT and CDR2 FQDESV (reference sequence). Losses at the gene ends were 5 bases for V and 1 base for J; bases not matched to a gene: 5. The CDR3 covers 15 residues. Here the CDR3 DNA reads TGTGCCAGCAGCCTGGGACAGAGGTCCTACAATGAGCAGTTCTTC. Amino acid sequence: CASSLGQRSYNEQFF.

This clone occurred a few times. The junction and the germline gene differ at one end; a read error may be behind it. The chain recombines TRBV6-1 with TRBJ1-5; no clear D gene. Germline lookup yields CDR1 MNHNS and CDR2 SASEGT. This CDR3 is built from 13 residues. CDR3 in DNA: TGTGCCAGTAGTGCACAAGAATTCCAGCCCCAGCATTTT. Residues: CASSAQEFQPQHF.

This clone is categorized as medium-sized. V and J are TRBV12-3 or TRBV12-4 and TRBJ1-6; a possible D gene is TRBD1 (5 bases). This CDR3 comprises 15 residues. V was cut by 6 bases and J by 7 bases, with 16 bases left in between. The CDR3 loop reads CASSSRDWANSPLHF. In nucleotides, the CDR3 is TGTGCCAGCAGCTCAAGGGACTGGGCAAATTCACCCCTCCACTTT.

This clone was seen repeatedly, ten times or more. The V call is TRBV11-3, the J call TRBJ1-1; 9 bases map to TRBD1. Germline assignment: CDR1 SGHNT and CDR2 YENEEA. This CDR3 comprises 13 residues. Germline trimming cut 1 base from V and 7 bases from J; bases unmatched to any gene: 1. For the CDR3, the DNA is TGTGCCAGCAGCTTAGGGGGACAGGGTGAAGCTTTCTTT. Its protein is CASSLGGQGEAFF. The full variable domain, rest sourced from reference TRBV11-3 and TRBJ1-1, is EAGVVQSPRYKIIEKKQPVAFWCNPISGHNTLYWYLQNLGQGPELLIRYENEEAVDDSQLPKDRFSAERLKGVDSTLKIQPAELGDSAVYLCASSLGGQGEAFFGQGTRLTVV.

Remarks on this clone: This sample also contains other DNA sequences that code for the same CDR3. The chain links TRBV20-1 to TRBJ1-1, with TRBD1 matching over 7 bases. Germline loops: CDR1 DFQATT, CDR2 SNEGSKA (reference sequence). The V and J ends lost 6 bases and 7 bases, in that order; junction bases with no gene match: 20. This CDR3 has 16 amino acids. The CDR3 DNA reads TGCAGTGCCCGTAGTGGGTGGAGGGGGCGTGATAGTGAAGCTTTCTTT. The encoded protein is CSARSGWRGRDSEAFF.

This clone showed up many times. The sample carries other DNA sequences with the same CDR3. The CDR3 DNA reads TGTGCCAGCAGCCCGTTACTAGCGGATCTAGGGGAGCAGTACTTC. Protein: CASSPLLADLGEQYF. This chain uses TRBV9 with TRBJ2-7, with TRBD2 matching 8 bases. CDR1 is SGDLS, CDR2 YYNGEE, per germline. The CDR3 spans 15 residues. With 4 bases clipped from V and 7 bases from J, the junction kept 13 bases outside the gene matches.

This clone was picked up a small number of times. A much larger clone differs by one base, so this may be a read error. This chain joins TRBV4-3 and TRBJ2-1; D is undetermined. CDR1 LGHNA and CDR2 YSLEER come from the germline V gene. The CDR3 extends over 13 amino acids. CDR3 region: CASSQFLGNDQFF. The DNA for the CDR3 is TGCGCCAGCAGCCAATTCCTGGGGAATGATCAGTTCTTC.

There are a few counts of this clone. The chain has TRBV7-8 and TRBJ1-1; 7 bases line up with TRBD1. This CDR3 region has 11 residues. V trimming: 8 bases; J trimming: 4 bases; junction bases outside the gene matches: 1. CDR1 and CDR2 (germline): SGHVS, FQNEAQ. Here the CDR3 reads CASSGGTEAFF. CDR3 nucleotide sequence: TGTGCCAGCTCAGGGGGCACTGAAGCTTTCTTT.

Note on this clone: Germline and junction disagree at one end, which may indicate a read error. V and J are TRBV13 and TRBJ2-7; D is possibly TRBD1 or TRBD2 (5 bases each). CDR3 length equals 18 residues. The V gene's germline CDR1 is PRHDT and CDR2 FYEKMQ (reference sequence). The CDR3 here is CSSSTRNRGPIGSYEQYF. As DNA, the CDR3 is TGTTCCAGCAGCACTAGAAATAGGGGCCCCATAGGCTCCTACGAGCAGTACTTC.

The chain carries TRBV30 and TRBJ1-2; TRBD1 agrees at 9 bases. The V and J ends lost 8 bases and 3 bases, in that order; junction bases with no gene match: 10. This CDR3 spans 14 amino acids. Germline V gene lookup returns CDR1 GTSNPN and CDR2 SVGIG (reference sequence). The DNA for the CDR3 is TGTGCCCGGGGTACGGGACAGGGCCACTATGGCTACACCTTC. Protein product: CARGTGQGHYGYTF.

Many counts were recorded for this clone. V and J are TRBV30 and TRBJ1-5; D gene ambiguous. Trimming removed 2 bases at V and 4 bases at J, with 30 bases between. This CDR3 comprises 20 residues. From germline, CDR1 is GTSNPN and CDR2 SVGIG (reference sequence). Here the CDR3 DNA reads TGTGCCTGGAGTAGCTGGGTCGAGCCCAAGGCCCGCCGTTTGAATCAGCCCCAGCATTTT. Protein sequence: CAWSSWVEPKARRLNQPQHF.

This clone has ten or more counts. The chain carries TRBV20-1 and TRBJ1-1; D gene ambiguous. Germline CDR1 and CDR2: DFQATT and SNEGSKA (reference sequence). The CDR3 has 13 residues. V shed 1 base and J shed 7 bases, with 13 bases lying between them. The CDR3 protein is CSARGKTIREAFF. CDR3 DNA sequence: TGCAGTGCTAGAGGCAAGACGATCCGTGAAGCTTTCTTT.

V usage is TRBV18 and J usage is TRBJ2-1, with a possible D match to TRBD2 (5 bases). Germline V gene data show CDR1 as KGHSH and CDR2 as LQKENI. Trimming took off 3 bases at V and 2 bases at J, with 11 bases between the two ends. The CDR3 has 15 residues. The CDR3 sequence is CASSPRTQTYNEQFF. CDR3 DNA: TGTGCCAGCTCACCCCGGACTCAAACCTACAATGAGCAGTTCTTC.

This clone was recorded at least ten times. V gene TRBV4-2 combines with J gene TRBJ2-3; 9 bases agree with TRBD2. J was trimmed by 6 bases and V by 0 bases; bases with no gene match: 10. Per germline, CDR1 LGHNA and CDR2 YNFKEQ. The CDR3 is made up of 17 amino acids. The CDR3, as DNA: TGTGCCAGCAGCCAAGACGGTAGCGGGGGAGTCGGGGATACGCAGTATTTT. Translating it yields CASSQDGSGGVGDTQYF.

This clone was detected ten times or more. This sequence joins TRBV30 and TRBJ2-7; D might be TRBD1 or TRBD2, each matching 5 bases. This CDR3 is 11 amino acids long. Trimming pared 5 bases from V and 4 bases from J, leaving 9 bases between. Germline V gives CDR1 GTSNPN, CDR2 SVGIG (reference sequence). The CDR3 DNA reads as TGTGCCTGGGGGGGACGGTACGAGCAGTACTTC. Translation: CAWGGRYEQYF.

This clone was seen only a few times. This could be a read error, since a much larger clone is one nucleotide away. As DNA, the CDR3 is TGTGCCAGCAGCCAAAGCAGGGTCAATGAGCAGTTCTTC. It encodes CASSQSRVNEQFF. The V call is TRBV7-6, the J call TRBJ2-1, with TRBD1 as a possible D gene (5 bases). The germline gives CDR1 SGHVS, CDR2 FNYEAQ. The CDR3 consists of 13 residues. Trimming pared 5 bases from V and 6 bases from J, leaving 11 bases between.

This clone was detected ten times or more. The chain has TRBV2 and TRBJ1-6; TRBD1 might be the D (6 bases). The germline gives CDR1 SNHLY, CDR2 FYNNEI. Trimming left V 7 bases short and J 15 bases short, with 19 bases between. CDR3 length: 13 residues. CDR3 coding DNA: TGTGCCAGCACCATCAGGACAGTACAAATCCTCCACTTT. Translation: CASTIRTVQILHF.

This chain links TRBV6-2 or TRBV6-3 with TRBJ2-1; D is undetermined. The CDR3 runs to 12 residues. Germline V gene data show CDR1 as MNHEY and CDR2 as SVGEGT. V was clipped by 4 bases and J by 7 bases, with 8 bases between them. CDR3 sequence reads: CASSFYRNEQFF. CDR3 coding DNA: TGTGCCAGCAGTTTCTATAGGAATGAGCAGTTCTTC.

Many counts were recorded for this clone. This rearrangement joins TRBV20-1 to TRBJ2-3, with 9 bases fitting TRBD2. The ends lost 5 bases at V and 8 bases at J; junction bases unmatched: 11. Germline CDR1 is DFQATT and CDR2 is SNEGSKA (reference sequence). The CDR3 runs 14 residues. The CDR3 nucleotides are TGCAGTGCTTCCCAGGCGGGAGGGCCGGGTACGCAGTATTTT. The encoded protein is CSASQAGGPGTQYF.

Comments on this clone: The junction does not match germline at one end; this may be a read error. The CDR3 DNA follows: TGTGTCAGCAGTTTGTGTCCGTGGACTAGAGGCTTCAATGAGCAGTTCTTC. This translates into CVSSLCPWTRGFNEQFF. This chain joins TRBV28 and TRBJ2-1; 7 bases are a match to TRBD2. Germline assignment: CDR1 MDHEN and CDR2 SYDVKM. The CDR3 totals 17 residues.

The chain is built from TRBV6-2 or TRBV6-3 and TRBJ2-1, with D tentatively TRBD2 (5 bases). Germline V gives CDR1 MNHEY, CDR2 SVGEGT. Trimming took 5 bases from V and 0 from J, leaving 23 bases between them. The length of the CDR3 is 19 residues. This CDR3 is CASSRVEGGSPSSYNEQFF. CDR3 DNA: TGTGCCAGCAGTAGGGTGGAAGGAGGATCCCCGAGCTCCTACAATGAGCAGTTCTTC.

This clone was recorded at least ten times. Other DNA sequences within the sample encode an identical CDR3. The rearrangement uses TRBV29-1 and TRBJ1-2; D is undetermined. Trimming left V 4 bases short and J 2 bases short, with 8 bases between. Germline V gives CDR1 SQVTM, CDR2 ANQGSEA. The CDR3 totals 12 residues. The chain's CDR3 is CSVADVNYGYTF. The CDR3 nucleotides are TGCAGCGTTGCGGACGTAAACTATGGCTACACCTTC.

This clone has more than one count but fewer than ten. The rearrangement uses TRBV7-2 and TRBJ2-7; no clear D gene. This CDR3 comprises 12 residues. Germline assignment: CDR1 SGHTA and CDR2 FQGNSA. V lost 7 bases, J lost 3 bases, and 10 bases lay in between. DNA for the CDR3: TGTGCCAGCAAATTAGCACTCTACGAGCAGTACTTC. Translating it yields CASKLALYEQYF.

With respect to this clone: Mismatch with germline at one junction end may stem from a read error. The genes are TRBV11-2 and TRBJ2-7; the match to TRBD2 covers 15 bases. This CDR3 is 17 amino acids long. Looked up from germline, CDR1 is SGHAT and CDR2 is FQNNGV. The CDR3 loop reads CASSSGLAGGPSDEQYF. CDR3 DNA: TGTGCCAGCAGCTCGGGACTAGCGGGAGGACCCTCCGACGAGCAGTACTTC.

This clone was observed at least ten times. This chain connects TRBV6-2 or TRBV6-3 to TRBJ2-7; D gene uncertain. The CDR3 has 16 amino acids. Trimming took off 0 bases at V and 2 bases at J, with 14 bases between the two ends. Looked up from germline, CDR1 is MNHEY and CDR2 is SVGEGT. The CDR3 sequence: CASSYSKGLLAYEQYF. The CDR3, as DNA: TGTGCCAGCAGTTACTCGAAGGGCCTCCTGGCCTACGAGCAGTACTTC.

The sample holds many counts of this clone. V usage is TRBV18 and J usage is TRBJ1-5, with a possible D match to TRBD1 (6 bases). Germline-derived CDR1 and CDR2 are KGHSH and LQKENI. The germline V and J ends were trimmed by 8 bases and 7 bases, with 12 bases remaining between them. The CDR3 covers 12 residues. The CDR3 reads CASRSQGQPQHF. CDR3 in DNA: TGTGCCAGCCGTTCACAGGGACAGCCCCAGCATTTT.